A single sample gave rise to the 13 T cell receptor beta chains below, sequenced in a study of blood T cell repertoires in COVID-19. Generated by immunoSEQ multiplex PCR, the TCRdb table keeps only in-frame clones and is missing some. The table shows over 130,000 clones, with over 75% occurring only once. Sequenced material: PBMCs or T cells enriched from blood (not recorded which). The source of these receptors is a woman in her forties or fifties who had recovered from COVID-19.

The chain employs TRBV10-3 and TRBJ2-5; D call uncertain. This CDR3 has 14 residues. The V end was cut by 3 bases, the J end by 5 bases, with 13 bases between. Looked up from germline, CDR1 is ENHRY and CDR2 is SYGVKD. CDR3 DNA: TGTGCCATCAGTGATTACGTGGGCGCGGAGACCCAGTACTTC. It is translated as CAISDYVGAETQYF.

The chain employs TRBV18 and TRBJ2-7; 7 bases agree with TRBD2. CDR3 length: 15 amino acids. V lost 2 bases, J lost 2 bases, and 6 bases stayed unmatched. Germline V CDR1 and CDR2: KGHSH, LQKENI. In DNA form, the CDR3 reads TGTGCCAGCTCACCAAGGGCGGGGGAAACCTACGAGCAGTACTTC. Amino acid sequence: CASSPRAGETYEQYF.

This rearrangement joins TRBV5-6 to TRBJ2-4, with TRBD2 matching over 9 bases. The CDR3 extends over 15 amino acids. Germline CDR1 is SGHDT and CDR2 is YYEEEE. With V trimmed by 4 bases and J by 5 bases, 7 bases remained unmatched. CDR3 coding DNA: TGTGCCAGCAGCCGATGGCGGGAGGGCCAAAACATTCAGTACTTC. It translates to CASSRWREGQNIQYF.

CDR3 in amino acids: CASRETRVSPLHF. For the CDR3, the DNA is TGCGCCAGCAGAGAAACCAGGGTTTCACCCCTCCACTTT. This chain uses TRBV10-2 with TRBJ1-6; a weak D match, TRBD1 (5 bases). The CDR3 contains 13 residues. The germline CDR1 and CDR2 sequences are WSHSY and SAAADI. V lost 6 bases, J lost 9 bases, and 12 bases lay in between.

The CDR3 spells CASSSGTVHGEQYF. The CDR3, as DNA: TGTGCCAGCTCATCCGGGACAGTGCATGGGGAGCAGTACTTC. The J gene is TRBJ2-7, the V gene TRBV6-5, with 7 bases identical to TRBD1. The germline V gene encodes CDR1 MNHEY and CDR2 SVGAGI. V gave up 8 bases and J gave up 7 bases; unmatched junction bases: 14. The CDR3 runs to 14 residues.

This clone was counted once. This CDR3 is CASSQPSARGRHTF. The CDR3 DNA sequence: TGTGCCAGCAGCCAACCATCGGCGAGGGGGCGCCACACCTTC. This chain uses TRBV3-1 (or the pseudogene TRBV3-2) with TRBJ1-2; 7 bases match TRBD1. CDR1 is LGHDT, CDR2 YNNKEL, per germline (reference sequence). Losses at the gene ends were 2 bases for V and 12 bases for J; bases not matched to a gene: 12. The CDR3 has 14 amino acids.

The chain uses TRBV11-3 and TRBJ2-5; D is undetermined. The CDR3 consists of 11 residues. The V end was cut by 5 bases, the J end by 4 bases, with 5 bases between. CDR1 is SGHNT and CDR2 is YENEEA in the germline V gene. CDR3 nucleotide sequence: TGTGCCAGCAGCCCCGGAGAGACCCAGTACTTC. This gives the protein CASSPGETQYF.

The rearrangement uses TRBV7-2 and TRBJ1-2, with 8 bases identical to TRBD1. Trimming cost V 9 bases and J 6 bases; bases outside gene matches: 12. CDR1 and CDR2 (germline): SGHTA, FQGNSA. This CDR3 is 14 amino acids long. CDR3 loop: CASLLGTGFHGYTF. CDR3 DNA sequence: TGTGCCAGTCTCCTGGGGACAGGATTTCATGGCTACACCTTC.

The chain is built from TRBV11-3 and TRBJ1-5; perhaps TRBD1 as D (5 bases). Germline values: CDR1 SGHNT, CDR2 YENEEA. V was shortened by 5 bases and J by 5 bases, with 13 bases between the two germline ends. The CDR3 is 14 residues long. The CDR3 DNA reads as TGTGCCAGCAGCCCTGGGGGGGTCGATCAGCCCCAGCATTTT. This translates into CASSPGGVDQPQHF.

In nucleotides, the CDR3 is TGTGCCTTGACGGGAGGCACTGAAGCTTTCTTT. It translates to CALTGGTEAFF. The rearrangement links TRBV30 to TRBJ1-1; D not certain. This CDR3 has 11 amino acids. The ends were cut back, 7 bases at V and 4 bases at J, with 10 bases in the middle. Germline V lookup: CDR1 GTSNPN, CDR2 SVGIG (reference sequence).

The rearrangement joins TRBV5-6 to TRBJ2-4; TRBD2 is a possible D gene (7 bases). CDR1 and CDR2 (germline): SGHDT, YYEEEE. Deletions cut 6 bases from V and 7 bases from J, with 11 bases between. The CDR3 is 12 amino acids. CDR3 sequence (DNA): TGTGCCAGCACCGAGGGGGGGAACATTCAGTACTTC. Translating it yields CASTEGGNIQYF.

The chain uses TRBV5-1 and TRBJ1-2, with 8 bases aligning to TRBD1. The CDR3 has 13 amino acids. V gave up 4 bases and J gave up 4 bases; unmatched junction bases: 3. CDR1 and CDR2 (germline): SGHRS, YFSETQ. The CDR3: CASSTGQVYGYTF. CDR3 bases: TGCGCCAGCAGCACGGGACAGGTCTATGGCTACACCTTC.

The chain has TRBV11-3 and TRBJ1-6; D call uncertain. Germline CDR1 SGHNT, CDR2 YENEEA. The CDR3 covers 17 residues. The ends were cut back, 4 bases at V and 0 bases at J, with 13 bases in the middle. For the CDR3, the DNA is TGTGCCAGCAGCTCCGGAGCCCGAAGCTCCTATAATTCACCCCTCCACTTT. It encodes CASSSGARSSYNSPLHF.